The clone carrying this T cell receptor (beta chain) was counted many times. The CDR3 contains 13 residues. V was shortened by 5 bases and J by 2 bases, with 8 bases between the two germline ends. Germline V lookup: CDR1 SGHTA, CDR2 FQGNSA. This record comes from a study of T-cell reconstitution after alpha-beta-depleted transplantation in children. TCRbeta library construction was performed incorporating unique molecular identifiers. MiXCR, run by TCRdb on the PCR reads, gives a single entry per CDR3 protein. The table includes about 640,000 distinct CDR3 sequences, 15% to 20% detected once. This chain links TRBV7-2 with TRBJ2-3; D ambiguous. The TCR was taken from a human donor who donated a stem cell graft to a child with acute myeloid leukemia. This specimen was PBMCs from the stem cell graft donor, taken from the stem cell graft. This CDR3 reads CASSTVPTDTQYF. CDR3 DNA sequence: TGTGCCAGCAGCACAGTGCCCACAGATACGCAGTATTTT.